This T cell receptor beta chain stems from a study of neoadjuvant nivolumab and ipilimumab in lung cancer. Study-wide results and limits: Higher pretherapy blood TCR richness went with higher resected-tumor richness. Only a small number of samples underwent TCR sequencing. Resected tumors had greater TCR richness and clonality than uninvolved lung.

On this clone itself: Antigen: not known.

The V gene's germline CDR1 is SGHRS and CDR2 YFSETQ. The ends lost 5 bases at V and 1 base at J; junction bases unmatched: 12. This CDR3 is 17 amino acids long. Using immunoSEQ multiplex PCR, the repertoire was profiled, and TCRdb retains in-frame clones only, with some absent. Of some 43,000 clones listed, about 89% are singletons. This clonotype originated in an adult with non-small cell lung cancer. Some clones in this sample may be carry-over from other donors' samples. V usage is TRBV5-1 and J usage is TRBJ1-1; 9 bases line up with TRBD1. The specimen was blood, collected before neoadjuvant nivolumab, alone or with ipilimumab. The CDR3 here is CASSSLQGALQNTEAFF. CDR3 nucleotide sequence: TGCGCCAGCAGTTCGTTACAGGGGGCGCTTCAGAACACTGAAGCTTTCTTT.